This T cell receptor (beta chain) was observed in a study of response to subunit inactivated influenza vaccine. This clonotype was recorded many times. Via MiXCR, TCRdb re-called the RT-PCR reads, giving one row per CDR3 protein. The table has 450,000 to 700,000 distinct CDR3 sequences, 13% to 15% seen once. CDR1 SGHRS and CDR2 YFSETQ come from the germline V gene. V was pared by 1 base and J by 5 bases, with 12 bases between. This CDR3 is 15 amino acids long. The specimen comprised PBMCs from blood, sampled about 12 days after vaccination. The origin of this receptor is a man in his forties or fifties who received an inactivated influenza vaccine. The chain employs TRBV5-1 and TRBJ2-2, with D possibly TRBD1 on 7 matching bases. The CDR3 nucleotides read TGCGCCAGCAGCTTGTCGGCAGGGGGGACCGGGGAGCTGTTTTTT. Its translation: CASSLSAGGTGELFF.